This T cell receptor (beta chain) stems from a study of cytomegalovirus exposure and HLA in healthy donors. 60 Vbeta and 13 Jbeta primers were used in PCR. Repertoires were generated with immunoSEQ multiplex PCR, while TCRdb's copy carries only in-frame clones and drops some. This table has roughly 90,000 clones, roughly four fifths appearing once. Concerning this clone itself: The antigen is undetermined.

This CDR3 spans 20 amino acids. Points from the study as a whole: Sequencing likely produced, as an artifact, a cluster of highly shared sequence variants.

The sequencing sample was made of PBMCs. This rearrangement joins TRBV21-1 to TRBJ1-4. TRBV21-1 is shown as a pseudogene. The TCR originated in a middle-aged woman in good health and CMV-seropositive. CDR3 sequence: CASRKRVSRGRRATNEKLFF. DNA for the CDR3: TGTGCCAGCAGGAAACGGGTTTCGAGGGGTAGGAGGGCAACTAATGAAAAACTGTTTTTT.